This T cell receptor beta chain was documented in a study of T cell responses to AZD1222 COVID-19 vaccine. The overall study: Analysis merged second doses at about 4 or about 12 weeks. Study observations and caveats: Females outnumbered males among donors, who were mostly white British; clonal diversity was possibly underestimated. Researchers report vaccine-associated CD4 TCRs spanning spike, with dominance at 160-218 and 743-854. Nearly half of the spike-specific TCRs reportedly recognize variant regions that carry no mutations.

Trimming pared 5 bases from V and 7 bases from J, leaving 12 bases between. This CDR3 region has 13 residues. Generated by immunoSEQ multiplex PCR, the TCRdb table keeps only in-frame clones and is missing some. The table shows roughly 120,000 clones, with 91% occurring only once. Remarks on this clone: Antigen: not known.

This sequence was found in an adult in good health. V usage is TRBV12-3 or TRBV12-4 and J usage is TRBJ1-5, with D possibly matching TRBD1 (5 bases). Sequencing was performed on peripheral blood, taken on day 0 of AZD1222 vaccination. The CDR3 reads CASSPRGGQPQHF. DNA for the CDR3: TGTGCCAGCAGTCCTCGGGGGGGGCAGCCCCAGCATTTT.